This is a list of T cell receptor beta chains from one sample in a study of blood T cell repertoires in COVID-19. Method: immunoSEQ multiplex PCR; TCRdb's copy keeps in-frame clones and lacks some. The profile shows about 220,000 clones, roughly four fifths of them singletons. Input material: PBMCs or T cells enriched from blood (not recorded which). Receptors were obtained from a woman in her sixties or seventies who had recovered from COVID-19. Each CDR3 is given with its conserved first and last residue. The D gene is left open where the match is weak. A clone size is listed for some rows: how often the clone was seen (once, few, many), or a class if it is expanded.

TRBV19	TRBJ1-5	once	TRBD1	TGTGCCAGTTGCGACAGGGGCAACAATCAGCCCCAGCATTTT	CASCDRGNNQPQHF
TRBV5-1	TRBJ2-7	NA	NA	TGCGCCAGCAGCGGGACGGGCCGGGGGGCGGGAGAGCAGTACTTC	CASSGTGRGAGEQYF
TRBV6-2/TRBV6-3	TRBJ2-7	few	TRBD2	TGTGCCAGCAGTCGATCCGACGGGGGGGCCTACGAGCAGTACTTC	CASSRSDGGAYEQYF
TRBV14	TRBJ1-6	NA	NA	TGTGCCAGCAGCAACGTAGGGGGAGCATCACCCCTCCACTTT	CASSNVGGASPLHF
TRBV7-2	TRBJ1-1	NA	NA	TGTGCCAGCAGCCCCCAGATGAACACTGAAGCTTTCTTT	CASSPQMNTEAFF
TRBV2	TRBJ1-1	NA	NA	TGTGCCAGCAGTGACACAACGAACACTGAAGCTTTCTTT	CASSDTTNTEAFF
TRBV15	TRBJ2-1	NA	NA	TGTGCCACCAGCAGAGATCGTGACAGGCAGTTCTTC	CATSRDRDRQFF
TRBV25-1	TRBJ1-2	NA	TRBD1	TGTGCCTCTACACAGGGGTTAGACTATGGCTACACCTTC	CASTQGLDYGYTF
TRBV7-2	TRBJ2-1	NA	NA	TGTGCCAGCAGCCCCAACTATGAGCAGTTCTTC	CASSPNYEQFF
TRBV29-1	TRBJ2-3	NA	TRBD2	TGCAGCGGGGTTCTAGCGGGGAGCCCCACAGATACGCAGTATTTT	CSGVLAGSPTDTQYF
TRBV7-8	TRBJ2-7	NA	TRBD2	TGTGCCAGCAGCCCGCGGGAGGGCCGGGCCTACGAGCAGTACTTC	CASSPREGRAYEQYF
TRBV2	TRBJ2-7	NA	TRBD2	TGTGCCAGCACGGGGCTAGCGGGAGGGAACGAGCAGTACTTC	CASTGLAGGNEQYF
TRBV7-9	TRBJ1-4	once	TRBD1	TGTGCCAGCAGCTTGCGACAGGGAAATGAAAAACTGTTTTTT	CASSLRQGNEKLFF
TRBV5-4	TRBJ2-1	NA	TRBD2	TGTGCCAGCAGCTTGGATTTCCTAGCGGGGGACAATGAGCAGTTCTTC	CASSLDFLAGDNEQFF
TRBV7-2	TRBJ1-1	NA	TRBD1	TGTGCCAGCAGCTTAGCCCCAGGGGGCGCGAACACTGAAGCTTTCTTT	CASSLAPGGANTEAFF